These 8 T cell receptor beta chains originate from one sample sequenced in a study of CD8+CD57+ T cells in acquired aplastic anemia. CDR3 and TCR beta VDJ profiling relied on a genomic DNA template. TCRdb re-derived calls from the reads in MiXCR, one entry per CDR3 protein. The sample has under 200,000 distinct CDR3 sequences, about 48% seen once; the top ten hold 25% to 40%. Flow cytometry had shown expanded CD8+CD57+ cells in the patients chosen for sequencing. Sequenced input: sorted CD4+, CD8+, or CD8+CD57+ T cells (not recorded which) from PBMCs. The receptors derive from a human donor with aplastic anemia.

The rearrangement links TRBV7-9 to TRBJ1-2, with 12 bases lining up with TRBD1. The CDR3 runs to 15 residues. CDR1 SEHNR and CDR2 FQNEAQ come from the germline V gene (reference sequence). J was trimmed by 13 bases and V by 1 base; bases with no gene match: 10. The CDR3 DNA reads as TGTGCCAGCAGCTTAGAATCGGGACAGGGGGCAAGGATCACCTTC. Translation gives CASSLESGQGARITF. Variable domain in full (rest from reference TRBV7-9 and TRBJ1-2): DTGVSQNPRHKITKRGQNVTFRCDPISEHNRLYWYRQTLGQGPEFLTYFQNEAQLEKSRLLSDRFSAERPKGSFSTLEIQRTEQGDSAMYLCASSLESGQGARITFGSGTRLTVV.

The chain has TRBV29-1 and TRBJ2-7; TRBD1 aligns across 9 bases. Trimming removed 7 bases from V and 3 bases from J; junction bases left unmatched: 7. This CDR3 is built from 13 residues. Germline-derived CDR1 and CDR2 are SQVTM and ANQGSEA. The CDR3 nucleotides read TGCAGCGGTGCGGTGGGACAGGGCTACGAGCAGTACTTC. As protein: CSGAVGQGYEQYF.

This clonotype was counted many times. The V call is TRBV15, the J call TRBJ1-2; perhaps TRBD1 as D (5 bases). Germline assignment: CDR1 LNHNV and CDR2 YYDKDF (reference sequence). This CDR3 has 15 amino acids. Trimming removed 4 bases from V and 0 bases from J, with 12 bases in between. This CDR3 reads CATSKPTEANYGYTF. CDR3 DNA sequence: TGTGCCACCAGCAAACCGACAGAGGCTAACTATGGCTACACCTTC.

The chain joins TRBV7-3 to TRBJ2-7; D uncertain. Trimming left V 9 bases short and J 6 bases short, with 15 bases between. CDR1 is SGHTA and CDR2 is FQGTGA in the germline V gene. CDR3 length: 12 amino acids. The DNA of the CDR3 is TGTGCCAGTAGTATAGGGTACGGCGAGCAGTACTTC. Translated, it gives CASSIGYGEQYF.

In this sample, this clonotype turned up a few times. A much larger clone lies a single base off, so this may be a read error. The J gene is TRBJ1-1, the V gene TRBV5-8, with D hard to call. CDR1 is SGHTS and CDR2 is YDEGEE in the germline V gene. The CDR3 runs to 12 residues. V dropped 1 base and J dropped 7 bases, with 8 bases sitting between them. CDR3 loop: CASSLILDEAFF. The CDR3 DNA follows: TGTGCCAGCAGCTTGATCCTCGATGAAGCTTTCTTT.

The chain carries TRBV24-1 and TRBJ1-5, with D unresolved. Trimming pared 3 bases from V and 2 bases from J, leaving 13 bases between. Germline lookup yields CDR1 KGHDR and CDR2 SFDVKD. This CDR3 comprises 16 residues. The chain's CDR3 is CATSDKRVRGNQPQHF. Written as DNA, the CDR3 is TGTGCCACCAGTGATAAAAGGGTAAGGGGCAATCAGCCCCAGCATTTT.

This clonotype was detected only a few times. The rearrangement uses TRBV10-3 and TRBJ2-7; D is possibly TRBD1 (6 bases). Trimming pared 5 bases from V and 5 bases from J, leaving 16 bases between. The CDR3 has 14 amino acids. Germline V CDR1 and CDR2: ENHRY, SYGVKD. CDR3 DNA: TGTGCCATCAGTTCACAGGGTAAGGTCAACGAGCAGTACTTC. It translates to CAISSQGKVNEQYF.

This clonotype was seen many times. The chain has TRBV7-8 and TRBJ2-3, with a possible D match to TRBD2 (5 bases). The CDR3 is 16 amino acids. In germline, CDR1 is SGHVS, CDR2 FQNEAQ. V was pared by 4 bases and J by 1 base, with 15 bases between. CDR3 DNA sequence: TGTGCCAGCAGCTCCCTTACTAGTTTTGGCACAGATACGCAGTATTTT. Its protein is CASSSLTSFGTDTQYF.